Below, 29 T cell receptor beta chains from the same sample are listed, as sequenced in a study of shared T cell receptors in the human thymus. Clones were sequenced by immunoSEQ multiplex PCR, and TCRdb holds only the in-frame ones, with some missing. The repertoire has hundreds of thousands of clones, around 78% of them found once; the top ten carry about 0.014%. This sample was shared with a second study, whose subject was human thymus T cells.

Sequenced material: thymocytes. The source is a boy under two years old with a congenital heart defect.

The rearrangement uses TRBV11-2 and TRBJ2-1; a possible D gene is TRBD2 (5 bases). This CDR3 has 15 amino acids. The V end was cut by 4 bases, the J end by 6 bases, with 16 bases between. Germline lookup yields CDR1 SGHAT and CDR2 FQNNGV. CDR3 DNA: TGTGCCAGCAGCTCGAGGGAGACCTGCCCCAATGAGCAGTTCTTC. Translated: CASSSRETCPNEQFF.

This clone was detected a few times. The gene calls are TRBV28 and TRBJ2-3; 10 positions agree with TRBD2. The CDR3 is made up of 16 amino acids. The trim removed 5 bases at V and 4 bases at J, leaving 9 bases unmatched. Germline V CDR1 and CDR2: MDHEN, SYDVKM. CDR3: CASSGASGRSSDTQYF. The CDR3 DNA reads TGTGCCAGCAGTGGGGCTAGCGGGAGATCTTCAGATACGCAGTATTTT.

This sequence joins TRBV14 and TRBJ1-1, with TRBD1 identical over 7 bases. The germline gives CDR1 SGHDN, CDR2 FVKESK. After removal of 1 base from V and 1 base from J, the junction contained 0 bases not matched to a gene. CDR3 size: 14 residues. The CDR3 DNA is TGTGCCAGCAGCCAAGCAGGGGGGAACACTGAAGCTTTCTTT. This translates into CASSQAGGNTEAFF.

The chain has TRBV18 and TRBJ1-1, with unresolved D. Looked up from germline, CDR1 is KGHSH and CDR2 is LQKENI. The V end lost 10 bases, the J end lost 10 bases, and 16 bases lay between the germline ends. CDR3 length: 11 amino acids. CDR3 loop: CAIAAHEGAFF. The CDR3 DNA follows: TGTGCCATCGCCGCTCATGAGGGAGCTTTCTTT.

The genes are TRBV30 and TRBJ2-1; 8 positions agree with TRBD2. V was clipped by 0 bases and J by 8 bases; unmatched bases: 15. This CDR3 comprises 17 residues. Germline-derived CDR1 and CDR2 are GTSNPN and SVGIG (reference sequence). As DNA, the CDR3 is TGTGCCTGGAGTGTGGGTCGGGAGGGCCGGAGGGTCGATGAGCAGTTCTTC. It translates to CAWSVGREGRRVDEQFF.

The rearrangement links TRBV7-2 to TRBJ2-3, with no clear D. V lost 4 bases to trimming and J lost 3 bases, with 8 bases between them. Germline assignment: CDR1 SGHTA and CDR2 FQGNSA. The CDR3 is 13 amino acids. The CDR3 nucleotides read TGTGCCAGCAGCTGGTCACTGACAGATACGCAGTATTTT. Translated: CASSWSLTDTQYF.

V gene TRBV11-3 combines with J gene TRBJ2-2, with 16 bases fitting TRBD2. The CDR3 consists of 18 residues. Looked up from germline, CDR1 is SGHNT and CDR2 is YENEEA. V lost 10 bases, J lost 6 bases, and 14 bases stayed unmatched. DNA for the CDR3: TGTGCCACCACCCATTCCGGGACTAGCGGGAGGGCCGCCGGGGAGCTGTTTTTT. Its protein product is CATTHSGTSGRAAGELFF.

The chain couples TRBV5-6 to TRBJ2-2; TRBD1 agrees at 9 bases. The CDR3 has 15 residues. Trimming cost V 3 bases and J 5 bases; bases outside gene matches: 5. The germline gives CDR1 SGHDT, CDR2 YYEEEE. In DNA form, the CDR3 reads TGTGCCAGCAGCTCGGGACAGGGATGGACCGGGGAGCTGTTTTTT. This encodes CASSSGQGWTGELFF.

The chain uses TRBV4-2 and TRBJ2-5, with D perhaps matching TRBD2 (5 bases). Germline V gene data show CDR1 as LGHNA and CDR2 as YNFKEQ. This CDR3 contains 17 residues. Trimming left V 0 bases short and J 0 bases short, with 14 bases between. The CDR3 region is CASSQERGLANQETQYF. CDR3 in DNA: TGTGCCAGCAGCCAAGAAAGAGGGCTAGCTAACCAAGAGACCCAGTACTTC.

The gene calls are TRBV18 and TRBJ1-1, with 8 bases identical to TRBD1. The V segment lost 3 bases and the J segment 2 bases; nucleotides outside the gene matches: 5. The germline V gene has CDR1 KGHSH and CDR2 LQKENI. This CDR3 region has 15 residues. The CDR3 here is CASSPQGAGNTEAFF. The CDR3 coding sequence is TGTGCCAGCTCACCTCAGGGGGCTGGAAACACTGAAGCTTTCTTT.

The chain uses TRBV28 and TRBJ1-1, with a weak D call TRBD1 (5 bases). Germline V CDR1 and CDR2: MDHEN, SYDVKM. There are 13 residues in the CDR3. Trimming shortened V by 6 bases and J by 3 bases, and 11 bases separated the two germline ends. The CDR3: CASRLGGDTEAFF. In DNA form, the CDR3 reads TGTGCCAGCAGGCTAGGAGGGGACACTGAAGCTTTCTTT.

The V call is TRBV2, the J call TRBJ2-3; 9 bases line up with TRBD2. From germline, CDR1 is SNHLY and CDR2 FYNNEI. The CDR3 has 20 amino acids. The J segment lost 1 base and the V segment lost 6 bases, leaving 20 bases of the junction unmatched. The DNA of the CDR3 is TGTGCCAGCAGGGCCTCTAGCGGGAAGACAACCCGAACACGCACAGATACGCAGTATTTT. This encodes CASRASSGKTTRTRTDTQYF.

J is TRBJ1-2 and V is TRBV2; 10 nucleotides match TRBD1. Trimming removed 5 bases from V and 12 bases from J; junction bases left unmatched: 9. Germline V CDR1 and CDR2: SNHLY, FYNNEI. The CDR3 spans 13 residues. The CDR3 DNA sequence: TGTGCCAGCAGTTATGGGACAGGGGCCTCTCACACCTTC. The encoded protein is CASSYGTGASHTF.

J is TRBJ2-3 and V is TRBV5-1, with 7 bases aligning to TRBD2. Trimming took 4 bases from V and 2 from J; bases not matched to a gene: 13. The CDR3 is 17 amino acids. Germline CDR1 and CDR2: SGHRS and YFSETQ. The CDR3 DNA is TGCGCCAGCAGCCCGCACCTGGAGCGGGAAACCACAGATACGCAGTATTTT. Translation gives CASSPHLERETTDTQYF.

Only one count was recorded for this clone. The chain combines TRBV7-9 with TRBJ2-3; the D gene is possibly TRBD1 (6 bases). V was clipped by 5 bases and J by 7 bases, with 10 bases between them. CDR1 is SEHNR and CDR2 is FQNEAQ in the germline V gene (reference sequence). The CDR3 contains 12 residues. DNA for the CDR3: TGTGCCAGCAGCGGAACAGGGAATACGCAGTATTTT. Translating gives CASSGTGNTQYF.

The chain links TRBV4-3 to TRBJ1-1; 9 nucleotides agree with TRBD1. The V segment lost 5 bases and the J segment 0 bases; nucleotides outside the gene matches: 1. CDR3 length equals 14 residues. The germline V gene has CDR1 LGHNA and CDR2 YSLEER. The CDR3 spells CASSGDRVNTEAFF. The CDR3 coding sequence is TGCGCCAGCAGCGGGGACAGGGTGAACACTGAAGCTTTCTTT.

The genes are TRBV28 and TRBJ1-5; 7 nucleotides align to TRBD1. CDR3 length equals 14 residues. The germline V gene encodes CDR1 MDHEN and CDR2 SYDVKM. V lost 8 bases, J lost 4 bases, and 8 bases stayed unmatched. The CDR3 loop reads CASVRQGGNQPQHF. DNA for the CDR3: TGTGCCAGCGTTAGACAGGGCGGGAATCAGCCCCAGCATTTT.

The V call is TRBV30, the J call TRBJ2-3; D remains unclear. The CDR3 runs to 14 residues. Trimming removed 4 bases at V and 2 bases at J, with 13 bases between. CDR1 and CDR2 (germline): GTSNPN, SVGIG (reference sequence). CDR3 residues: CAWKVGRNTDTQYF. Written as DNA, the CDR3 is TGTGCCTGGAAAGTTGGTAGAAACACAGATACGCAGTATTTT.

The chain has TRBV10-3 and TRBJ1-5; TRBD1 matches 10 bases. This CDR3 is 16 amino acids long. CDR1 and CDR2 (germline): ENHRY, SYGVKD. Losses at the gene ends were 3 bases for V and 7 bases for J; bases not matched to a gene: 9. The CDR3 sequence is CAISEPRGTGDQPQHF. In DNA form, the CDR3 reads TGTGCCATCAGTGAACCACGGGGGACAGGGGACCAGCCCCAGCATTTT.

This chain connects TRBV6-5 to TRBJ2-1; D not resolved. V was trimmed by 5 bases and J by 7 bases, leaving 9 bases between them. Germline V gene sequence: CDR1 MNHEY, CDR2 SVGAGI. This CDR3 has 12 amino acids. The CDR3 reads CASSVSRNEQFF. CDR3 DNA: TGTGCCAGCAGTGTATCACGGAATGAGCAGTTCTTC.

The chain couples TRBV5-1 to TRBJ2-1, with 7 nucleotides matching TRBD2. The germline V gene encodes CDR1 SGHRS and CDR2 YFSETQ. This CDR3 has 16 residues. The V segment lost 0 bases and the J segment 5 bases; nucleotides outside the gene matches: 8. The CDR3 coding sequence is TGCGCCAGCAGCTTGGTGGGCGGGAGTGGGGACAATGAGCAGTTCTTC. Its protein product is CASSLVGGSGDNEQFF.

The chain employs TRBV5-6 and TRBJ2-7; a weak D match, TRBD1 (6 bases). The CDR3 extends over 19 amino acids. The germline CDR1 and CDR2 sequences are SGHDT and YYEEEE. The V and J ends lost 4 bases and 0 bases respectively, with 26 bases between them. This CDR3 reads CASSRGGTGTESYSYEQYF. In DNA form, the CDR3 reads TGTGCCAGCAGCAGAGGGGGAACGGGCACCGAATCTTACTCCTACGAGCAGTACTTC.

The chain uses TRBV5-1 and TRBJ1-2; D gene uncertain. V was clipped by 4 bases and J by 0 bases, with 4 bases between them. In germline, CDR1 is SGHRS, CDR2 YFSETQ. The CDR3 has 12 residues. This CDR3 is CASSAPNYGYTF. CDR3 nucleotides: TGCGCCAGCAGCGCGCCTAACTATGGCTACACCTTC.

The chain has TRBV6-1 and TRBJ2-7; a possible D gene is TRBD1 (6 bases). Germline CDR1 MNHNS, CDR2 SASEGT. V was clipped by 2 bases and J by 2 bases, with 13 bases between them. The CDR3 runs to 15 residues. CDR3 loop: CASSEIEQGAYEQYF. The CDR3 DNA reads TGTGCCAGCAGTGAAATCGAACAGGGAGCCTACGAGCAGTACTTC.

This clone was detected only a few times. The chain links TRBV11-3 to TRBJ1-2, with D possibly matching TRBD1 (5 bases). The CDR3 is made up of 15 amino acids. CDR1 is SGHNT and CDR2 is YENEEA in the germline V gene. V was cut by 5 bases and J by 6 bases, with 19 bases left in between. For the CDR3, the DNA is TGTGCCAGCAGCCAATTAGACCGGGGGTTGGATGGCTACACCTTC. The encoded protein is CASSQLDRGLDGYTF.

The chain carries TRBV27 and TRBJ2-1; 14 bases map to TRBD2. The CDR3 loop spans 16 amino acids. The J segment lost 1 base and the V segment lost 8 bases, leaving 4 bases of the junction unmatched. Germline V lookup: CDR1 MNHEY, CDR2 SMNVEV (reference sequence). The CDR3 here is CASRGTSGRSYNEQFF. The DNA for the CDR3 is TGTGCCAGCCGAGGGACTAGCGGGAGATCCTACAATGAGCAGTTCTTC.

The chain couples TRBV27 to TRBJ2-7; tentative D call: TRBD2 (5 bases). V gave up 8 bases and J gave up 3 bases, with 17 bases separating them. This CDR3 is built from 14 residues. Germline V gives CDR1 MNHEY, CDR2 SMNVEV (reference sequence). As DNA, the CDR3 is TGTGCCAGCTCTCGGGCCCCGGGGTTCTACGAGCAGTACTTC. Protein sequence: CASSRAPGFYEQYF.

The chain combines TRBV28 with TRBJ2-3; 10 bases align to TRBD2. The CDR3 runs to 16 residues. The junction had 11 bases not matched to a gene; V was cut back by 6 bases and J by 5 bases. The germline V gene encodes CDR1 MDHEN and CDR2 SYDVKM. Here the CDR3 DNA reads TGTGCCAGCAGCCCCGTAGTAGCGGGGGGACAAGATACGCAGTATTTT. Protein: CASSPVVAGGQDTQYF.

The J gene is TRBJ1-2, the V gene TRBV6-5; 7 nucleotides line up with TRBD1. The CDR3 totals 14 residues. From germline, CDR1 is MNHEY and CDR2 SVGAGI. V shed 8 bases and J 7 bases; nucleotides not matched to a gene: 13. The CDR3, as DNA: TGTGCCAGCGGGACCACACAGGGGTCAGGTGGCTACACCTTC. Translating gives CASGTTQGSGGYTF.